The 21 T cell receptor beta chains presented below share a single source sample, sequenced in a study of CD8 T cells in Susac syndrome. Random hexamers were used to reverse transcribe an amount of about 0.45 to 1 ug RNA. TCRdb reprocessed the immunoSEQ multiplex PCR reads with MiXCR, giving one entry per CDR3 protein. The sample records 300,000 or so distinct CDR3 sequences, under 95% being singletons. Sequenced sample: CD4+ T cells from PBMCs. Every receptor here comes from a human donor with multiple sclerosis.

As concerns this clonotype: A junction boundary mismatches the germline segment, possibly from a read error. V usage is TRBV5-1 and J usage is TRBJ2-1, with 9 bases that match TRBD2. From germline, CDR1 is SGHRS and CDR2 YFSETQ. The CDR3 has 15 amino acids. CDR3 in amino acids: CASSPLAGGYNEQFF. The DNA of the CDR3 is TGTGCCAGCAGCCCACTAGCGGGCGGGTACAATGAGCAGTTCTTC.

In DNA form, the CDR3 reads TGTGCCAGCGGGGCCAGCTATGCAGATACGCAGTATTTT. As protein: CASGASYADTQYF. The chain links TRBV6-5 to TRBJ2-3, with D possibly TRBD1 on 5 matching bases. Germline assignment: CDR1 MNHEY and CDR2 SVGAGI. The ends were cut back, 8 bases at V and 4 bases at J, with 13 bases in the middle. The CDR3 loop spans 13 amino acids.

The chain employs TRBV29-1 and TRBJ1-1; D may be TRBD1 (5 bases). Germline CDR1 and CDR2: SQVTM and ANQGSEA. V was clipped by 1 base and J by 6 bases, with 12 bases between them. This CDR3 has 13 residues. The CDR3 region has the DNA TGCAGCGTTGAAGCAGGGATAGACGCTGAAGCTTTCTTT. Translation gives CSVEAGIDAEAFF.

This chain joins TRBV5-4 and TRBJ2-2, with 8 bases fitting TRBD2. V was clipped by 4 bases and J by 1 base; unmatched bases: 6. Germline lookup yields CDR1 SGHNT and CDR2 YYREEE (reference sequence). CDR3 size: 16 residues. In DNA, the CDR3 is TGTGCCAGCAGCCTTTCGGGAGGGCTGAACACCGGGGAGCTGTTTTTT. It specifies CASSLSGGLNTGELFF.

The V call is TRBV7-9, the J call TRBJ1-1, with D possibly being TRBD1 (6 bases). Trimming pared 8 bases from V and 0 bases from J, leaving 10 bases between. Looked up from germline, CDR1 is SEHNR and CDR2 is FQNEAQ (reference sequence). The CDR3 is made up of 13 amino acids. CDR3 sequence: CASLDRMNTEAFF. Here the CDR3 DNA reads TGTGCCAGCCTCGACAGGATGAACACTGAAGCTTTCTTT.

The genes are TRBV5-1 and TRBJ2-2; the match to TRBD2 covers 9 bases. After removal of 4 bases from V and 4 bases from J, the junction contained 8 bases not matched to a gene. Germline values: CDR1 SGHRS, CDR2 YFSETQ. The CDR3 extends over 16 amino acids. CDR3 nucleotide sequence: TGCGCCAGCAGCGAGAGGGTAGCGGGGGTCACCGGGGAGCTGTTTTTT. It specifies CASSERVAGVTGELFF.

The rearrangement uses TRBV30 and TRBJ2-1; 10 bases fit TRBD2. The CDR3 runs to 13 residues. Germline CDR1 is GTSNPN and CDR2 is SVGIG (reference sequence). CDR3 coding DNA: TGTGCTGTTAGCGGGAGGCCCCCCGCTGAGCAGTTCTTC. Translating it yields CAVSGRPPAEQFF.

The chain links TRBV15 to TRBJ2-1; TRBD2 matches 11 bases. CDR3 length equals 17 residues. Trimming cost V 4 bases and J 5 bases; bases outside gene matches: 10. Germline lookup yields CDR1 LNHNV and CDR2 YYDKDF (reference sequence). CDR3 DNA: TGTGCCACCAGCACGAAAGCGCGACTAGCGGGAAACAATGAGCAGTTCTTC. It yields the protein CATSTKARLAGNNEQFF.

The chain uses TRBV7-9 and TRBJ2-5, with D unclear. This CDR3 has 16 residues. Germline CDR1 is SEHNR and CDR2 is FQNEAQ (reference sequence). Trimming cost V 1 base and J 1 base, with 13 bases left between them. For the CDR3, the DNA is TGTGCCAGCAGCTTAGAAACCCCGACCCTCCAAGAGACCCAGTACTTC. Its protein product is CASSLETPTLQETQYF.

The chain joins TRBV6-2 or TRBV6-3 to TRBJ2-3, with 13 bases matching TRBD2. The CDR3 contains 17 residues. J gave up 4 bases and V 4 bases, and 8 bases lay outside the gene matches. Looked up from germline, CDR1 is MNHEY and CDR2 is SVGEGT. CDR3 nucleotides: TGTGCCAGCAGTTCCCCGAGGACTAGCGGGAGTCCAGATACGCAGTATTTT. Translation: CASSSPRTSGSPDTQYF.

This chain links TRBV6-5 with TRBJ2-7; TRBD1 aligns across 8 bases. V trimming: 7 bases; J trimming: 3 bases; junction bases outside the gene matches: 11. The CDR3 runs to 15 residues. Germline CDR1 and CDR2: MNHEY and SVGAGI. CDR3 in amino acids: CASTTAPGQGYEQYF. CDR3 nucleotides: TGTGCCAGCACCACGGCCCCAGGACAGGGCTACGAGCAGTACTTC.

The chain uses TRBV7-9 and TRBJ1-1; D remains unclear. Trimming left V 5 bases short and J 1 base short, with 11 bases between. Looked up from germline, CDR1 is SEHNR and CDR2 is FQNEAQ (reference sequence). The CDR3 consists of 14 residues. The DNA of the CDR3 is TGTGCCAGCAGCGTCGCAGGAGAGAACACTGAAGCTTTCTTT. It specifies CASSVAGENTEAFF.

The chain has TRBV5-4 and TRBJ2-3, with 8 nucleotides matching TRBD1. CDR3 size: 14 residues. Trimming cost V 3 bases and J 3 bases; bases outside gene matches: 3. The V gene's germline CDR1 is SGHNT and CDR2 YYREEE (reference sequence). CDR3 bases: TGTGCCAGCAGCTGGGGACAGGAGACAGATACGCAGTATTTT. Amino acid sequence: CASSWGQETDTQYF.

The chain links TRBV12-3 or TRBV12-4 to TRBJ1-1; D is undetermined. The germline V and J ends were trimmed by 4 bases and 0 bases, with 15 bases remaining between them. There are 16 residues in the CDR3. DNA of the CDR3: TGTGCCAGCAGTTCCTCCGTAGGACTGCTGAACACTGAAGCTTTCTTT. Amino acid sequence: CASSSSVGLLNTEAFF.

V usage is TRBV9 and J usage is TRBJ1-5; D is undetermined. CDR3 length: 13 amino acids. V was pared by 0 bases and J by 5 bases, with 6 bases between. Germline V gene data show CDR1 as SGDLS and CDR2 as YYNGEE. CDR3 residues: CASSVGPDQPQHF. DNA for the CDR3: TGTGCCAGCAGCGTAGGCCCGGATCAGCCCCAGCATTTT.

J is TRBJ2-2 and V is TRBV29-1; D not resolved. This CDR3 contains 14 residues. V was trimmed by 5 bases and J by 6 bases, leaving 16 bases between them. The V gene's germline CDR1 is SQVTM and CDR2 ANQGSEA. The CDR3, as DNA: TGCAGCGTTCTGCGGACCGCCGGGCCCGGGGAGCTGTTTTTT. Amino acids: CSVLRTAGPGELFF.

This chain connects TRBV5-1 to TRBJ2-6; D gene ambiguous. V gave up 0 bases and J gave up 0 bases, with 7 bases separating them. The CDR3 runs to 16 residues. Germline assignment: CDR1 SGHRS and CDR2 YFSETQ. CDR3 in amino acids: CASSLDGFSGANVLTF. The CDR3 DNA follows: TGCGCCAGCAGCTTGGACGGGTTCTCTGGGGCCAACGTCCTGACTTTC. The entire variable domain, with the rest obtained from reference TRBV5-1 and TRBJ2-6, is as follows: KAGVTQTPRYLIKTRGQQVTLSCSPISGHRSVSWYQQTPGQGLQFLFEYFSETQRNKGNFPGRFSGRQFSNSRSEMNVSTLELGDSALYLCASSLDGFSGANVLTFGAGSRLTVL.

V is TRBV20-1 and J is TRBJ2-3, with no clear D. The germline V gene encodes CDR1 DFQATT and CDR2 SNEGSKA (reference sequence). The V end was cut by 6 bases, the J end by 3 bases, with 13 bases between. The CDR3 is 13 residues long. CDR3 residues: CSAVRYETDTQYF. CDR3 in DNA: TGCAGTGCCGTGAGGTATGAGACAGATACGCAGTATTTT.

J is TRBJ2-1 and V is TRBV2; D is perhaps TRBD2 (5 bases). The CDR3 totals 15 residues. Germline V gene data show CDR1 as SNHLY and CDR2 as FYNNEI. Trimming shortened V by 7 bases and J by 0 bases, and 13 bases separated the two germline ends. The chain's CDR3 is CASIFVAGSYNEQFF. CDR3 in DNA: TGTGCCAGCATTTTCGTGGCGGGCTCCTACAATGAGCAGTTCTTC.

V is TRBV12-3 or TRBV12-4 and J is TRBJ2-7, with D perhaps being TRBD1 or TRBD2 (7 bases each). Trimming pared 6 bases from V and 3 bases from J, leaving 18 bases between. The CDR3 has 15 amino acids. CDR3 amino acids: CASSQGGTRHYEQYF. For the CDR3, the DNA is TGTGCCAGCAGCCAGGGGGGGACAAGACACTACGAGCAGTACTTC.

The J gene is TRBJ2-7, the V gene TRBV28; 7 nucleotides line up with TRBD1. The V gene end was trimmed by 6 bases and the J gene end by 4 bases; junction bases not matched to a gene: 12. The length of the CDR3 is 15 residues. The germline gives CDR1 MDHEN, CDR2 SYDVKM. The CDR3 bases are TGTGCCAGCAGCTCGAGGGGGCGAAGGATATACGAGCAGTACTTC. Its translation is CASSSRGRRIYEQYF. Together with reference TRBV28 and TRBJ2-7, the CDR3 gives the full variable domain: DVKVTQSSRYLVKRTGEKVFLECVQDMDHENMFWYRQDPGLGLRLIYFSYDVKMKEKGDIPEGYSVSREKKERFSLILESASTNQTSMYLCASSSRGRRIYEQYFGPGTRLTVT.